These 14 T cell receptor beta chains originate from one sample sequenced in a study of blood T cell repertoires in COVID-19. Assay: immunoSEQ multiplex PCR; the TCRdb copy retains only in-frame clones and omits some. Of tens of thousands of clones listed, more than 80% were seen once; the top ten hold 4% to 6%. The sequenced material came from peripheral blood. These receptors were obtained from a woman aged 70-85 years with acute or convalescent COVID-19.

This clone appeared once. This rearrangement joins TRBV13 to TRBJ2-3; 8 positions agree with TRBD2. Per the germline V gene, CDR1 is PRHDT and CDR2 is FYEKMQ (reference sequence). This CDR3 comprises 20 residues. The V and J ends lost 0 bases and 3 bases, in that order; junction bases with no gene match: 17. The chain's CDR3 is CASSLGIGAGGPPLTDTQYF. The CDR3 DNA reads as TGTGCCAGCAGCTTAGGCATCGGGGCGGGGGGACCTCCCCTTACAGATACGCAGTATTTT.

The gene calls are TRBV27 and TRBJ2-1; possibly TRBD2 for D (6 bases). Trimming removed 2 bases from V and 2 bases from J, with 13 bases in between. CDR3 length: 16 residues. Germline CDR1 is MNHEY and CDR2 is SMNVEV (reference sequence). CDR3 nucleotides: TGTGCCAGCAGTTTAGAGCTCGCGGGGACCTACAATGAGCAGTTCTTC. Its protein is CASSLELAGTYNEQFF.

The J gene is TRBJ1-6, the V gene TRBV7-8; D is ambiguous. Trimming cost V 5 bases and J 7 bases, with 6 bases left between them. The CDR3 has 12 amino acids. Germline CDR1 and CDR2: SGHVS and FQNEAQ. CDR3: CASSRPNSPLHF. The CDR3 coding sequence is TGTGCCAGCAGCCGACCAAATTCACCCCTCCACTTT.

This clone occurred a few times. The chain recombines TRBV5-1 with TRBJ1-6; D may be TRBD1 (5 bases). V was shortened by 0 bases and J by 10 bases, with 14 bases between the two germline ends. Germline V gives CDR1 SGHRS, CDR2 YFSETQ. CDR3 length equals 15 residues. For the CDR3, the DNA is TGCGCCAGCAGCTTGGCCGGACAAGGCTCCTCACCCCTCCACTTT. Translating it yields CASSLAGQGSSPLHF.

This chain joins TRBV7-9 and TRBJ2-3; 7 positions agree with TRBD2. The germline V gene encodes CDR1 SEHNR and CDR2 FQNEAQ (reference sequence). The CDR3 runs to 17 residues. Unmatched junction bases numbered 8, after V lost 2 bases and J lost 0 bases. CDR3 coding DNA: TGTGCCAGCAGCTTAATGGTGGGGGGGTATAGCACAGATACGCAGTATTTT. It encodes CASSLMVGGYSTDTQYF.

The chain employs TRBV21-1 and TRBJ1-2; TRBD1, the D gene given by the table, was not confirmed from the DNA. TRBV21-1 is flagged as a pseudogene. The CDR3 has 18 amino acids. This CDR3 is CASSKPMYRDRSNYGYTF. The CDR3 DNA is TGTGCCAGCAGCAAACCCATGTACAGGGACCGTTCTAACTATGGCTACACCTTC.

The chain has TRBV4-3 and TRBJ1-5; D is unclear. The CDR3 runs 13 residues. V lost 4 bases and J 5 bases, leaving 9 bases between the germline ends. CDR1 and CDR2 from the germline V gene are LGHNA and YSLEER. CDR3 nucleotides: TGCGCCAGCAGCCCTTCCCGGGATCAGCCCCAGCATTTT. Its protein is CASSPSRDQPQHF.

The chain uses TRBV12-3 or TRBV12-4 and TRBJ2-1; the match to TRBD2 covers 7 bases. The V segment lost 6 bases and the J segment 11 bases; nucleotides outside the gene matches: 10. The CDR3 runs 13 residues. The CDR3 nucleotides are TGTGCCAGCAGCCACGGGACTAATCCCAAGCAGTTCTTC. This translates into CASSHGTNPKQFF.

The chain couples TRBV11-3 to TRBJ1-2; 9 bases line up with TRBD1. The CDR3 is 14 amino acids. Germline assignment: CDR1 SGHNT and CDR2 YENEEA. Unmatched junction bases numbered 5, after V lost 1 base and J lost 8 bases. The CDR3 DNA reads TGTGCCAGCAGCTTAGGTACAGGGGGCGAGGGCTACACCTTC. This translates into CASSLGTGGEGYTF. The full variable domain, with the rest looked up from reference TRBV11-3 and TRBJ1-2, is EAGVVQSPRYKIIEKKQPVAFWCNPISGHNTLYWYLQNLGQGPELLIRYENEEAVDDSQLPKDRFSAERLKGVDSTLKIQPAELGDSAVYLCASSLGTGGEGYTFGSGTRLTVV.

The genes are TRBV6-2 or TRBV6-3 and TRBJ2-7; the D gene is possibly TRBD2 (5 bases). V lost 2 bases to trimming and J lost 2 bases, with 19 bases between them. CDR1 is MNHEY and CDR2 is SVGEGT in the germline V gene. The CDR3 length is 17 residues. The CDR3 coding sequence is TGTGCCAGCAGTTACCGCGGCGGATTCGGGGAAGCCTACGAGCAGTACTTC. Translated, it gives CASSYRGGFGEAYEQYF.

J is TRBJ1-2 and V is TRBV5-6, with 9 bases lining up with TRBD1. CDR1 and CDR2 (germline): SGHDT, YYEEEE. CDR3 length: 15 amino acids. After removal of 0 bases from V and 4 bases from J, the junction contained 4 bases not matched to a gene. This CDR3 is CASSLVGTGSYGYTF. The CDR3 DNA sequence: TGTGCCAGCAGCTTGGTAGGGACAGGGAGCTATGGCTACACCTTC. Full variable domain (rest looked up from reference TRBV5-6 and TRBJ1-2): DAGVTQSPTHLIKTRGQQVTLRCSPKSGHDTVSWYQQALGQGPQFIFQYYEEEERQRGNFPDRFSGHQFPNYSSELNVNALLLGDSALYLCASSLVGTGSYGYTFGSGTRLTVV.

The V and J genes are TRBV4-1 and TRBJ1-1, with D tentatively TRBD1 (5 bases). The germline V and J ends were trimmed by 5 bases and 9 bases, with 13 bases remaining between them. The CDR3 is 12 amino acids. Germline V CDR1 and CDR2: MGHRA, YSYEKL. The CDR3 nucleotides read TGCGCCAGCAGCGAAGGGGCAGCAAAAGCTTTCTTT. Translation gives CASSEGAAKAFF.

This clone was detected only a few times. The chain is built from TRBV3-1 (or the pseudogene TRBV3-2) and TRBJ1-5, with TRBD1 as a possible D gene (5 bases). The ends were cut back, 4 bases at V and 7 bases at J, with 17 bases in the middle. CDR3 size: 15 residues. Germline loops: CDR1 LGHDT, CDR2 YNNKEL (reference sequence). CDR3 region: CASSPRWGGDQPQHF. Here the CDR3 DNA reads TGTGCCAGCAGCCCCCGGTGGGGGGGGGACCAGCCCCAGCATTTT.

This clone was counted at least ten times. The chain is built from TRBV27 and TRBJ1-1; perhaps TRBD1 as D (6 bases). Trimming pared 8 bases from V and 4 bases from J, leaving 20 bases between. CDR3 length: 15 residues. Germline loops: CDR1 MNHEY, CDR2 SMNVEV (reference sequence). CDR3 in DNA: TGTGCCAGCTATCTAACAGGGACATGGGCCACTGAAGCTTTCTTT. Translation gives CASYLTGTWATEAFF.